Listed below are T cell receptor beta chains from one sample, sequenced in a study of radiation and T cells in renal cell carcinoma. Generated by immunoSEQ multiplex PCR, the TCRdb table keeps only in-frame clones and is missing some. The data contain about 130,000 clones, roughly 84% of them seen just once; the ten biggest clones take up 12%. The material was blood, obtained from a patient whose treatment included radiotherapy and nephrectomy. All receptors derive from a woman between 45 and 65 years old with renal cell carcinoma. Both conserved end residues are part of each CDR3. A D gene is named only where the DNA matches it firmly. Not all rows give a size; the values are once, few, many and, for expanded clones, a class.

D gene	J gene	V gene	clone size	CDR3 DNA	CDR3 protein
TRBD1	TRBJ2-2	TRBV7-3	once	TGCGCCAGCAGCGGGGGACAGGGGCTTAACACCGGGGAGCTGTTTTTT	CASSGGQGLNTGELFF
-	TRBJ2-2	TRBV5-1	-	TGCGCCAGCAGCCTGGACCCCGCACGCGGGGAGCTGTTTTTT	CASSLDPARGELFF
TRBD1	TRBJ1-1	TRBV5-1	-	TGCGCCAGCAGCCCGCCCGGGACAGTGGAAGCTTTCTTT	CASSPPGTVEAFF
-	TRBJ2-3	TRBV7-2	-	TGTGCCAGCAGCTTTCATGTAGCTGTAGATACGCAGTATTTT	CASSFHVAVDTQYF
-	TRBJ2-7	TRBV6-6	-	TGTGCCAGCAGGAACCCGACGGGGGAGCAGTACTTC	CASRNPTGEQYF
-	TRBJ2-4	TRBV7-3	-	TGTGCCAGCAGCCAGTCCGCGGTGAACATTCAGTACTTC	CASSQSAVNIQYF
TRBD2	TRBJ2-5	TRBV14	-	TGTGCCAGCGGACTAGCGGGGGGGGAGGAGACCCAGTACTTC	CASGLAGGEETQYF
-	TRBJ2-1	TRBV6-6	-	TGTGCCAGCAGTCCCCGGGCAGGGTTCAGGAATGAGCAGTTCTTC	CASSPRAGFRNEQFF
-	TRBJ2-2	TRBV28	-	TGTGCCATCGGCCGGGACATCATCACCGGGGAGCTGTTTTTT	CAIGRDIITGELFF
-	TRBJ1-2	TRBV7-9	-	TGTGCCAGCAGCTTAGTCAGGGGCATAGATGGCTACACCTTC	CASSLVRGIDGYTF
-	TRBJ1-2	TRBV14	few	TGTGCCAGCAGCCAAGATCATAGGGGGGCCATGGGCGGCTACACCTTC	CASSQDHRGAMGGYTF
TRBD2	TRBJ2-5	TRBV5-6	-	TGTGCCAGCAGCCTGACACTAGCGGGGGAAGAGACCCAGTACTTC	CASSLTLAGEETQYF
TRBD1	TRBJ2-5	TRBV23-1	-	TGCGCCAGCAGTCCGGACAGGGCGACACAAGAGACCCAGTACTTC	CASSPDRATQETQYF
-	TRBJ2-1	TRBV29-1	-	TGCAGCGGCCTAAGACAGGCCTACACCTACAATGAGCAGTTCTTC	CSGLRQAYTYNEQFF
-	TRBJ1-2	TRBV6-5	-	TGTGCCAGCAGTTACTCGTCAGGGACCTATGGCTACACCTTC	CASSYSSGTYGYTF
-	TRBJ1-6	TRBV5-1	-	TGCGCCAGCAGCTTGGAACAGAGCTATAATTCACCCCTCCACTTT	CASSLEQSYNSPLHF
-	TRBJ1-3	TRBV28	-	TGTGCCAGCAGTTTTCTCGCAGGGGTTCGAAACACCATATATTTT	CASSFLAGVRNTIYF
-	TRBJ1-5	TRBV7-9	-	TGTGCCAGCAGCTTAGATTCATTGGACCCCCAGCATTTT	CASSLDSLDPQHF
-	TRBJ2-2	TRBV19	once	TGTGCCAGTAGTAGGACTCCGGGGGAGCTGTTTTTT	CASSRTPGELFF
-	TRBJ2-5	TRBV5-8	-	TGTGCCAGCAGCTTGGAAGAGACCCAGTACTTC	CASSLEETQYF
-	TRBJ1-5	TRBV19	-	TGTGCCAGTAGTAGGGCAATTAGCAATCAGCCCCAGCATTTT	CASSRAISNQPQHF
-	TRBJ1-6	TRBV6-1	-	TGTGCCAGCATCCGGGAGCCTTATTCACCCCTCCACTTT	CASIREPYSPLHF
TRBD2	TRBJ2-5	TRBV5-4	-	TGTGCCAGCAGGTTAGCGGGGGGGCAAGAGACCCAGTACTTC	CASRLAGGQETQYF
-	TRBJ1-2	TRBV7-9	-	TGTGCCAGCAGTCAGGACAGCTATGGCTACACCTTC	CASSQDSYGYTF